This T cell receptor beta chain was sequenced for a study of cytomegalovirus exposure and HLA in healthy donors. Researchers ran the PCR with 60 Vbeta and 13 Jbeta primers. Sequenced by immunoSEQ multiplex PCR; TCRdb stores in-frame clones only, minus some. The sample lists approximately 180,000 clones, around 70% occurring once. Germline CDR1 is SGHTA and CDR2 is FQGNSA. This CDR3 has 12 amino acids. The germline V and J ends were trimmed by 8 bases and 2 bases, with 8 bases remaining between them. This clone appeared once. The sequencing sample was made of PBMCs. V usage is TRBV7-2 and J usage is TRBJ2-3; the D gene is possibly TRBD2 (5 bases). This receptor was obtained from a male donor in good health and CMV-seronegative. The DNA of the CDR3 is TGTGCCAGCGGGAGATACACAGATACGCAGTATTTT. Protein: CASGRYTDTQYF.